This T cell receptor beta chain was sequenced during a study of CD8+CD57+ T cells in acquired aplastic anemia. In the study overall: DNA per sorted CD4+ or CD8+ sample ranged about 0.17 to 30 ug, averaging roughly 3.5 ug.

Findings and caveats of the study: Between patients and controls, around 30 CD8+ CDR3 sequences were found in common. For CD8+ Simpson's diversity, patients and controls showed no significant difference.

To note about this clonotype: Its antigen is not identified. One end of the junction fails to match germline, which may point to a read error.

CDR3 length: 16 amino acids. CDR1 and CDR2 from the germline V gene are SGDLS and YYNGEE. The template for TCR beta VDJ and CDR3 sequence profiling was genomic DNA. TCRdb re-called the reads through MiXCR, storing one row per CDR3 protein. The table has about 190,000 distinct CDR3 sequences, about three fifths seen once. J is TRBJ1-1 and V is TRBV9; tentative D call: TRBD1 (5 bases). This receptor was taken from a human donor with severe aplastic anemia or a healthy control (not recorded which). Sequenced material: sorted CD4+, CD8+, or CD8+CD57+ T cells (not recorded which) from PBMCs. CDR3 residues: CAGSVASGGIGTEAFF. In DNA, the CDR3 is TGTGCCGGCAGCGTAGCATCGGGGGGAATCGGGACTGAAGCTTTCTTT.